The 13 T cell receptor beta chains reported below all come from one sample, sequenced in a study of cytomegalovirus exposure and HLA in healthy donors. With 60 Vbeta and 13 Jbeta primers, the PCR was carried out. Data came from immunoSEQ multiplex PCR; TCRdb stores just in-frame clones and leaves some out. The sample lists approximately 92,000 clones, around 70% occurring once. What was sequenced was PBMCs. These receptors all come from a man between 50 and 59 years old in good health and CMV-seronegative.

The V call is TRBV6-5, the J call TRBJ1-6, with TRBD1 matching 8 bases. The ends lost 2 bases at V and 6 bases at J; junction bases unmatched: 0. The CDR3 is 14 amino acids. Germline CDR1 reads MNHEY; CDR2 reads SVGAGI. The CDR3 nucleotides read TGTGCCAGCAGTTACGACAGGGGTAATTCACCCCTCCACTTT. It translates to CASSYDRGNSPLHF.

The V gene is TRBV7-9, the J gene TRBJ1-2, with D possibly matching TRBD1 (6 bases). V was shortened by 7 bases and J by 4 bases, with 13 bases between the two germline ends. Per the germline V gene, CDR1 is SEHNR and CDR2 is FQNEAQ (reference sequence). The CDR3 loop spans 13 amino acids. The CDR3 is CASNTGTSYGYTF. CDR3 nucleotide sequence: TGTGCCAGCAACACAGGGACCTCCTATGGCTACACCTTC.

The chain joins TRBV9 to TRBJ2-3; D is ambiguous. The CDR3 totals 14 residues. The germline gives CDR1 SGDLS, CDR2 YYNGEE. V shed 4 bases and J shed 6 bases, with 15 bases lying between them. The CDR3 region is CASSQTEVRDTQYF. CDR3 nucleotides: TGTGCCAGCAGCCAAACTGAAGTGCGGGATACGCAGTATTTT.

V and J are TRBV28 and TRBJ1-4, with D possibly matching TRBD1 (5 bases). The CDR3 consists of 12 residues. Germline assignment: CDR1 MDHEN and CDR2 SYDVKM. The V gene lost 6 bases and the J gene lost 13 bases, with 15 bases spanning the gap. The CDR3 loop reads CASSLLGRGLFF. DNA for the CDR3: TGTGCCAGCAGCCTTTTGGGGAGGGGACTGTTTTTT.

V and J are TRBV5-6 and TRBJ1-2; 8 bases match TRBD1. Germline-derived CDR1 and CDR2 are SGHDT and YYEEEE. The CDR3 runs 14 residues. Trimming cost V 6 bases and J 1 base; bases outside gene matches: 5. The CDR3 DNA reads TGTGCCAGCACCGGTGACAGGGGTAACTATGGCTACACCTTC. Its protein is CASTGDRGNYGYTF.

This chain links TRBV5-4 with TRBJ2-1; 8 bases are shared with TRBD2. Germline CDR1 and CDR2: SGHNT and YYREEE (reference sequence). Trimming took 2 bases from V and 0 from J; bases not matched to a gene: 4. The CDR3 has 16 residues. The CDR3 bases are TGTGCCAGCAGCTTAATAGCGGGAACCTCCTACAATGAGCAGTTCTTC. This encodes CASSLIAGTSYNEQFF.

The V and J genes are TRBV5-1 and TRBJ2-2; tentatively, D is TRBD1 (5 bases). Deletions cut 0 bases from V and 2 bases from J, with 8 bases between. This CDR3 has 15 amino acids. Germline CDR1 and CDR2: SGHRS and YFSETQ. The CDR3 bases are TGCGCCAGCAGCTTGGACAGGCCTAACACCGGGGAGCTGTTTTTT. This encodes CASSLDRPNTGELFF.

This clone was seen more than once but under ten times. The chain recombines TRBV12-5 with TRBJ2-2; D is possibly TRBD2 (7 bases). There are 17 residues in the CDR3. Trimming left V 5 bases short and J 3 bases short, with 19 bases between. In germline, CDR1 is LGHNT, CDR2 FRNRAP. DNA of the CDR3: TGTGCTAGTGGTGGCCCTTGGGGGGGGGCCGACACCGGGGAGCTGTTTTTT. This encodes CASGGPWGGADTGELFF.

This clone was observed a few times. The V and J genes are TRBV19 and TRBJ1-5; no reliable D call. V was pared by 4 bases and J by 4 bases, with 23 bases between. CDR3 size: 18 residues. CDR1 and CDR2 from the germline V gene are LNHDA and SQIVND (reference sequence). CDR3 protein: CASSTAAWEGITNQPQHF. DNA of the CDR3: TGTGCCAGTAGTACCGCGGCCTGGGAGGGTATAACAAATCAGCCCCAGCATTTT.

The chain links TRBV30 to TRBJ1-1; 10 nucleotides match TRBD1. Germline V CDR1 and CDR2: GTSNPN, SVGIG (reference sequence). Trimming at V came to 0 bases and at J to 4 bases, leaving 14 bases not matched to a gene. This CDR3 is 18 amino acids long. CDR3 region: CAWSVLPRDRGFRTEAFF. CDR3 coding DNA: TGTGCCTGGAGTGTACTCCCCCGGGACAGGGGCTTCCGCACTGAAGCTTTCTTT.

The chain joins TRBV25-1 to TRBJ2-7; 8 nucleotides match TRBD2. CDR1 is MGHDK, CDR2 SYGVNS, per germline. Trimming took 8 bases from V and 5 from J; bases not matched to a gene: 5. CDR3 size: 12 residues. CDR3 bases: TGTGCCAGCGGCAGCGGGAGACACGAGCAGTACGTC. The encoded protein is CASGSGRHEQYV.

V and J are TRBV2 and TRBJ2-3; possibly TRBD1 for D (5 bases). The CDR3 length is 16 residues. Germline CDR1 SNHLY, CDR2 FYNNEI. V was pared by 6 bases and J by 4 bases, with 20 bases between. The CDR3 nucleotides are TGTGCCAGCAGCTTAGAAAGCAGGGCCAGAGCAGATACGCAGTATTTT. The encoded protein is CASSLESRARADTQYF.

This clone was recorded a few times. The rearrangement links TRBV27 to TRBJ2-7, with D maybe TRBD2 (5 bases). The V and J ends lost 5 bases and 4 bases respectively, with 15 bases between them. This CDR3 comprises 14 residues. Germline CDR1 is MNHEY and CDR2 is SMNVEV (reference sequence). The DNA for the CDR3 is TGTGCCAGCAGTCCCACTAGATTCGGGTACGAGCAGTACGTC. Encoded protein: CASSPTRFGYEQYV.